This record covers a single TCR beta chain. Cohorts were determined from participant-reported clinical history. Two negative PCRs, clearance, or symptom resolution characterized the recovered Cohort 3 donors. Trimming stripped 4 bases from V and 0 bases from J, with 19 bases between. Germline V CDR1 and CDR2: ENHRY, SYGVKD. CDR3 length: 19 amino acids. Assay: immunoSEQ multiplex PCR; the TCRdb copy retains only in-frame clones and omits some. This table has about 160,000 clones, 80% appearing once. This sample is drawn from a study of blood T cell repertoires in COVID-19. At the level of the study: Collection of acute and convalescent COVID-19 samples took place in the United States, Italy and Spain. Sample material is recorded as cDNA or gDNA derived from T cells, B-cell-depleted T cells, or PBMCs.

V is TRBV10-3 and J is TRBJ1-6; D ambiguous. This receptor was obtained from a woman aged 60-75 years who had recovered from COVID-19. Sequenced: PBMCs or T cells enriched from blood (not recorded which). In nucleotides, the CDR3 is TGTGCCATCAGTGGTCTCTTGGTAGACTACAGCTCCTATAATTCACCCCTCCACTTT. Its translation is CAISGLLVDYSSYNSPLHF.